Shown below are 10 T cell receptor beta chains from a single sample sequenced in a study of post-analysis software for immune sequencing data. TCR beta cDNA libraries included unique molecular identifiers. TCRdb ran MiXCR on the PCR reads and lists one entry per CDR3 protein. This table has hundreds of thousands of distinct CDR3 sequences, approximately 37% appearing once. Study results and limitations: Five TRBV segments, including TRBV5-6, TRBV5-1 and TRBV20-1, were more frequent in patients than controls.

The antigens these receptors bind are not known. Sequences were obtained from blood. Receptors originate from a girl aged 2 to 10 with multiple sclerosis.

J is TRBJ1-1 and V is TRBV28, with D uncertain. Trimming shortened V by 3 bases and J by 0 bases, and 8 bases separated the two germline ends. The CDR3 runs to 14 residues. CDR1 and CDR2 from the germline V gene are MDHEN and SYDVKM. CDR3 DNA sequence: TGTGCCAGCAGTTTGCCCGGAATGAACACTGAAGCTTTCTTT. This codes for CASSLPGMNTEAFF.

The genes are TRBV5-5 and TRBJ2-5; TRBD1 is a possible D gene (7 bases). The end of the DNA fits TRBJ2-7 better, so the J call may be wrong. Germline lookup yields CDR1 SGHKS and CDR2 YYEKEE (reference sequence). The CDR3 length is 14 residues. The CDR3 DNA reads TGTGCCAGCAGCTTGCAGGGGGGCTGGTACGAGCAGTACTTC. Translated, it gives CASSLQGGWYEQYF.

J is TRBJ2-7 and V is TRBV5-1, with 10 bases fitting TRBD2. CDR1 and CDR2 from the germline V gene are SGHRS and YFSETQ. V was pared by 3 bases and J by 0 bases, with 3 bases of the junction left unmatched. The CDR3 contains 15 residues. For the CDR3, the DNA is TGCGCCAGCAGCTGGCTAGCGGGAGACTCCTACGAGCAGTACTTC. Translating gives CASSWLAGDSYEQYF.

This clonotype came up a few times. The chain employs TRBV4-2 and TRBJ2-7; no reliable D call. Germline assignment: CDR1 LGHNA and CDR2 YNFKEQ. CDR3 length: 16 amino acids. Trimming removed 1 base at V and 3 bases at J, with 16 bases between. This CDR3 reads CASSQVNNEAVYEQYF. The DNA of the CDR3 is TGTGCCAGCAGCCAAGTTAATAATGAGGCGGTCTACGAGCAGTACTTC.

V is TRBV7-2 and J is TRBJ2-3; no definite D call. Trimming shortened V by 1 base and J by 0 bases, and 14 bases separated the two germline ends. Germline assignment: CDR1 SGHTA and CDR2 FQGNSA. CDR3 length: 17 residues. CDR3 in amino acids: CASSLVGRSPSTDTQYF. The CDR3 nucleotides are TGTGCCAGCAGCTTAGTAGGGCGCAGTCCTAGCACAGATACGCAGTATTTT.

The chain combines TRBV6-5 with TRBJ2-1; D might be TRBD2 (6 bases). Trimming pared 5 bases from V and 8 bases from J, leaving 19 bases between. Per germline, CDR1 MNHEY and CDR2 SVGAGI. The CDR3 has 15 residues. The CDR3 DNA is TGTGCCAGCAGTCCTCAACCCGGGAGTGAGTATGAGCAGTTCTTC. Protein sequence: CASSPQPGSEYEQFF.

This clonotype is classed as medium-sized. The chain employs TRBV6-2 or TRBV6-3 and TRBJ2-1; D uncertain. V lost 6 bases, J lost 3 bases, and 12 bases lay in between. The CDR3 runs 14 residues. The germline V gene encodes CDR1 MNHEY and CDR2 SVGEGT. The CDR3 here is CASSRPTNYNEQFF. The CDR3 DNA is TGTGCCAGCAGCCGACCTACAAACTACAATGAGCAGTTCTTC.

This clonotype has only one observation. The genes are TRBV3-1 and TRBJ1-2; D remains unclear. Germline assignment: CDR1 LGHDT and CDR2 YNNKEL (reference sequence). Trimming removed 1 base at V and 8 bases at J, with 11 bases between. The CDR3 runs to 13 residues. In DNA, the CDR3 is TGTGCCAGCAGCCAAGGAGGAACGCGGGGCTACACCTTC. Its protein is CASSQGGTRGYTF.

This clonotype was detected a few times. CDR3 bases: TGTGCCAGCAGAGCCAGCGGGAGGAGGAACAATGAGCAGTTCTTC. It specifies CASRASGRRNNEQFF. V gene TRBV12-3 or TRBV12-4 combines with J gene TRBJ2-1, with 9 bases fitting TRBD2. The CDR3 runs 15 residues. V trimming: 6 bases; J trimming: 5 bases; junction bases outside the gene matches: 8.

In its sample, this clonotype was seen many times. The rearrangement links TRBV29-1 to TRBJ2-7; 8 positions agree with TRBD1. The CDR3 runs to 17 residues. In germline, CDR1 is SQVTM, CDR2 ANQGSEA. V was clipped by 4 bases and J by 3 bases; unmatched bases: 17. DNA of the CDR3: TGCAGCGTTGTAGCCCGACCGCAGGACAGGGCGTTCTACGAGCAGTACTTC. Translation: CSVVARPQDRAFYEQYF.